The rows below give T cell receptor beta chains drawn from one sample of a study of cytomegalovirus exposure and HLA in healthy donors. Only in-frame clones appear in the TCRdb table, and some are missing; sequencing was by immunoSEQ multiplex PCR. Of about 130,000 clones in the sample, more than 8% are singletons; the top ten hold under 2%. Sequencing was carried out using PBMCs. These receptor sequences come from a man between 50 and 59 years old in good health and CMV-seronegative. The CDR3 runs from the conserved cysteine through the conserved F or W. D genes are given only for firm matches. For some rows the clone size is stated as once, few or many, or as a class when expanded; others skip it.

12	-	TRBV30	TRBJ1-5	few	CAWSASNQPQHF	TGTGCCTGGAGTGCAAGCAATCAGCCCCAGCATTTT
14	-	TRBV29-1	TRBJ2-5	-	CSAVGRAGEETQYF	TGCAGCGCCGTAGGTCGGGCAGGGGAAGAGACCCAGTACTTC
15	TRBD2	TRBV7-3	TRBJ2-3	-	CASSQTSGRTDTQYF	TGTGCCAGCAGCCAGACTAGCGGGAGGACAGATACGCAGTATTTT
12	-	TRBV18	TRBJ2-7	few	CASSSEPYEQYF	TGTGCCAGCTCATCGGAGCCCTACGAGCAGTACTTC
16	TRBD2	TRBV4-1	TRBJ2-2	-	CASSQSGGPDTGELFF	TGCGCCAGCAGCCAGAGCGGGGGCCCCGACACCGGGGAGCTGTTTTTT
14	TRBD2	TRBV5-1	TRBJ2-3	-	CASSLSGRSDTQYF	TGCGCCAGCAGCCTTAGCGGGAGGTCGGATACGCAGTATTTT
17	-	TRBV1	TRBJ2-3	-	CTSSQEGASGRTDTQYF	TGCACCAGCAGCCAAGAAGGCGCTAGCGGGCGGACAGATACGCAGTATTTT
12	TRBD1	TRBV2	TRBJ2-5	few	CATNRGQETQYF	TGTGCCACCAACAGGGGGCAAGAGACCCAGTACTTC
16	TRBD2	TRBV7-6	TRBJ2-7	few	CASSTARGVRSYEQYF	TGTGCCAGCAGCACCGCGCGGGGGGTCCGGTCCTACGAGCAGTACTTC
11	-	TRBV19	TRBJ2-5	-	CASLAGETQYF	TGTGCCAGCCTAGCCGGGGAGACCCAGTACTTC
11	-	TRBV30	TRBJ2-5	few	CAWSQGETQYF	TGTGCCTGGAGTCAGGGGGAGACCCAGTACTTC
13	-	TRBV15	TRBJ1-2	few	CATSRDVAYGYTF	TGTGCCACCAGCAGAGATGTGGCCTATGGCTACACCTTC
14	-	TRBV2	TRBJ2-5	-	CASPGQGGQETQYF	TGTGCCAGCCCCGGGCAGGGGGGCCAAGAGACCCAGTACTTC
15	TRBD1	TRBV30	TRBJ2-7	few	CAWLRGGQGFYEQYF	TGTGCCTGGCTTCGAGGGGGACAGGGGTTCTACGAGCAGTACTTC
15	-	TRBV5-8	TRBJ2-2	-	CASSSGQVNTGELFF	TGTGCCAGCAGCTCGGGACAAGTGAACACCGGGGAGCTGTTTTTT
16	TRBD1	TRBV4-2	TRBJ1-4	-	CASSQEYDRGTEKLFF	TGTGCCAGCAGCCAAGAGTACGACAGGGGAACCGAAAAACTGTTTTTT
13	-	TRBV5-1	TRBJ2-5	few	CASSTAGGETQYF	TGCGCCAGCAGCACAGCGGGCGGGGAGACCCAGTACTTC
13	TRBD1	TRBV30	TRBJ1-5	few	CAWQTGDNQPQHF	TGTGCCTGGCAGACAGGGGACAATCAGCCCCAGCATTTT
14	-	TRBV10-1	TRBJ2-1	-	CASSERGTYNEQFF	TGCGCCAGCAGTGAGCGGGGAACCTACAATGAGCAGTTCTTC
12	TRBD1	TRBV27	TRBJ1-1	-	CASLQGNTEALF	TGTGCCAGTCTACAGGGGAACACTGAAGCTCTCTTT
13	-	TRBV7-3	TRBJ1-1	few	CASSPLPNTEAFF	TGTGCCAGCAGCCCTCTTCCTAACACTGAAGCTTTCTTT
14	TRBD1	TRBV19	TRBJ2-1	-	CATTSGTVYNEQFF	TGTGCCACGACCTCCGGGACAGTGTACAATGAGCAGTTCTTC
15	TRBD1	TRBV6-5	TRBJ1-2	-	CAIGVRDRNGYGYTF	TGTGCCATCGGCGTACGGGACAGGAATGGTTATGGCTACACCTTC
13	-	TRBV29-1	TRBJ2-3	few	CSVLSGSTDTQYF	TGCAGCGTTTTAAGCGGGAGCACAGATACGCAGTATTTT
13	-	TRBV5-6	TRBJ1-1	-	CASSLDSYTEAFF	TGTGCCAGCAGCTTGGACAGTTACACTGAAGCTTTCTTT
13	-	TRBV2	TRBJ1-1	-	CASTGIPNTEAFF	TGTGCCAGCACCGGGATACCGAACACTGAAGCTTTCTTT
14	-	TRBV29-1	TRBJ2-6	many	CSVLEASGANVLTF	TGCAGCGTTTTAGAGGCAAGTGGGGCCAACGTCCTGACTTTC
16	-	TRBV2	TRBJ2-7	few	CASRNRQGTNSYEQYF	TGTGCCAGCAGGAACAGACAGGGGACTAATAGCTACGAGCAGTACTTC
18	-	TRBV11-2	TRBJ2-3	few	CASSLAPVRGSSTDTQYF	TGTGCCAGCAGCTTAGCCCCGGTTCGGGGGAGTAGCACAGATACGCAGTATTTT
14	TRBD1	TRBV28	TRBJ2-7	-	CASRGDRGLYEQYF	TGTGCCAGCAGGGGGGACAGGGGGCTGTACGAGCAGTACTTC
14	-	TRBV6-1	TRBJ2-2	-	CASSASGDTGELFF	TGTGCCAGCAGTGCCAGCGGAGACACCGGGGAGCTGTTTTTT
17	-	TRBV7-3	TRBJ2-5	few	CASSLGGGTGIQETQYF	TGTGCCAGCAGCTTAGGGGGGGGGACAGGTATCCAAGAGACCCAGTACTTC
14	-	TRBV5-4	TRBJ2-7	few	CASSLPGAMYEQYF	TGTGCCAGCAGCTTGCCAGGGGCGATGTACGAGCAGTACTTC
15	TRBD2	TRBV7-2	TRBJ2-1	-	CASSFESGTVGEQFF	TGTGCCAGCAGCTTCGAGAGCGGGACGGTAGGTGAGCAGTTCTTC
18	TRBD1	TRBV27	TRBJ1-2	few	CASSYLSTGTGFHYGYTF	TGTGCCAGCAGCTACCTCTCAACCGGGACAGGGTTCCACTATGGCTACACCTTC
16	-	TRBV5-1	TRBJ2-2	-	CASSLRLDGNTGELFF	TGCGCCAGCAGCTTGCGTCTAGACGGGAACACCGGGGAGCTGTTTTTT
12	TRBD1	TRBV5-1	TRBJ1-2	-	CASSRTGDGYTF	TGCGCCAGCAGCCGGACAGGAGATGGCTACACCTTC
14	-	TRBV6-1	TRBJ2-5	-	CASSQLVIQETQYF	TGTGCCAGCAGCCAGCTAGTGATACAAGAGACCCAGTACTTC
16	-	TRBV7-9	TRBJ2-7	few	CASSSRDTPFKHEQYF	TGTGCCAGCAGCTCCCGGGACACCCCCTTCAAGCACGAGCAGTACTTC
13	-	TRBV6-5	TRBJ2-7	-	CASRPFRDYEQYF	TGTGCCAGCAGACCGTTCAGGGACTACGAGCAGTACTTC
14	TRBD2	TRBV30	TRBJ2-7	few	CAWSVLSGGNEQYF	TGTGCCTGGAGTGTACTTAGCGGGGGGAACGAGCAGTACTTC
16	TRBD1	TRBV28	TRBJ2-1	few	CASSPFPGQGRHEQFF	TGTGCCAGCAGTCCATTTCCGGGACAGGGGAGGCATGAGCAGTTCTTC
11	-	TRBV9	TRBJ2-1	few	CASRGVNEQFF	TGTGCCAGCAGGGGCGTCAATGAGCAGTTCTTC
15	TRBD2	TRBV5-8	TRBJ2-5	few	CASSLIAGVQETQYF	TGTGCCAGCAGCTTGATAGCGGGGGTCCAAGAGACCCAGTACTTC
13	TRBD1	TRBV30	TRBJ1-1	-	CAWVGQSLTEAFF	TGTGCCTGGGTGGGACAGTCTCTCACTGAAGCTTTCTTT
15	TRBD1	TRBV6-5	TRBJ1-5	-	CASSIGQGRNQPQHF	TGTGCCAGCAGTATAGGACAGGGTCGCAATCAGCCCCAGCATTTT
13	TRBD1	TRBV6-5	TRBJ1-1	-	CASSRTGGAKAFF	TGTGCCAGCAGCCGGACAGGGGGAGCAAAAGCTTTCTTT
15	TRBD1	TRBV7-3	TRBJ2-6	few	CASSVTGSGANVLTF	TGTGCCAGCAGCGTGACAGGGAGCGGGGCCAACGTCCTGACTTTC
12	-	TRBV11-1	TRBJ1-2	-	CASSQQGYGYTF	TGTGCCAGCAGCCAACAGGGATATGGCTACACCTTC
15	TRBD1	TRBV28	TRBJ2-7	-	CASSLDRGSPYEQYF	TGTGCCAGCAGTTTAGACAGGGGAAGCCCCTACGAGCAGTACTTC
16	TRBD2	TRBV2	TRBJ2-3	few	CASSDRAGVGTDTQYF	TGTGCCAGCAGTGATCGAGCGGGAGTCGGAACAGATACGCAGTATTTT
15	-	TRBV5-1	TRBJ2-1	-	CASSFGQGSYNEQFF	TGCGCCAGCAGCTTCGGCCAGGGATCCTACAATGAGCAGTTCTTC
14	TRBD1	TRBV19	TRBJ2-5	-	CASSSGTGRETQYF	TGTGCCAGTAGTAGCGGGACAGGGCGGGAGACCCAGTACTTC
14	TRBD1	TRBV30	TRBJ1-3	few	CAWQTGGFGNTIYF	TGTGCCTGGCAAACAGGGGGCTTTGGAAACACCATATATTTT
15	TRBD1	TRBV19	TRBJ2-5	-	CASRAGDRAGETQYF	TGTGCCAGTAGGGCCGGGGACAGGGCAGGCGAGACCCAGTACTTC
16	TRBD1	TRBV28	TRBJ1-1	-	CASSLYGTGGNTEAFF	TGTGCCAGCAGTTTATATGGAACAGGGGGAAACACTGAAGCTTTCTTT
11	-	TRBV21-1	TRBJ1-2	few	CASREMRGYTF	TGTGCCAGCAGGGAGATGCGGGGCTACACCTTC